What follows are 30 T cell receptor beta chains derived from one specimen sequenced in a study of lymphopenia after photon versus proton radiotherapy. Clones were sequenced by immunoSEQ multiplex PCR, and TCRdb holds only the in-frame ones, with some missing. Of approximately 30,000 clones in the sample, around 80% were seen once. This specimen was peripheral blood, taken from a patient treated with photon-based radiotherapy. The receptors shown here come from a man over 45 with gastric cancer.

The chain employs TRBV5-1 and TRBJ2-1; 13 bases match TRBD2. The germline CDR1 and CDR2 sequences are SGHRS and YFSETQ. The CDR3 sequence is 14 residues long. With 0 bases clipped from V and 10 bases from J, the junction kept 1 base outside the gene matches. CDR3 protein: CASSLGTSGSEQFF. CDR3 nucleotides: TGCGCCAGCAGCTTGGGGACTAGCGGGAGCGAGCAGTTCTTC.

The V gene is TRBV10-1, the J gene TRBJ1-5, with TRBD1 matching over 7 bases. This CDR3 is built from 13 residues. V lost 9 bases and J lost 7; bases outside the gene matches: 9. Germline CDR1 and CDR2: WNHNN and SYGVQD (reference sequence). The CDR3 spells CASSTGVGQPQHF. The CDR3 region has the DNA TGCGCCAGTTCTACAGGGGTAGGACAGCCCCAGCATTTT.

The chain carries TRBV10-3 and TRBJ2-2; D might be TRBD1 or TRBD2, each matching 5 bases. Trimming removed 3 bases from V and 6 bases from J, with 11 bases in between. The CDR3 totals 14 residues. CDR1 is ENHRY, CDR2 SYGVKD, per germline. CDR3 bases: TGTGCCATCAGTGATGAGAGGGGATCCGGGGAGCTGTTTTTT. It specifies CAISDERGSGELFF.

V and J are TRBV11-2 and TRBJ2-2, with 11 bases fitting TRBD1. The CDR3 is 16 amino acids. With 1 base clipped from V and 5 bases from J, the junction kept 3 bases outside the gene matches. Germline CDR1 SGHAT, CDR2 FQNNGV. Here the CDR3 DNA reads TGTGCCAGCAGCTTAGTTGGACAGGGGGCTACCGGGGAGCTGTTTTTT. Its translation is CASSLVGQGATGELFF.

The rearrangement links TRBV11-3 to TRBJ2-2; tentatively, D is TRBD1 (6 bases). Germline V gene sequence: CDR1 SGHNT, CDR2 YENEEA. The V end lost 5 bases, the J end lost 2 bases, and 15 bases lay between the germline ends. This CDR3 spans 16 amino acids. In nucleotides, the CDR3 is TGTGCCAGCAGCCAGATGGGGGCCCTAAACACCGGGGAGCTGTTTTTT. It yields the protein CASSQMGALNTGELFF.

This clone is medium-sized in the sample. The chain links TRBV5-1 to TRBJ2-2; 10 bases line up with TRBD2. Germline-derived CDR1 and CDR2 are SGHRS and YFSETQ. The CDR3 is made up of 16 amino acids. J was trimmed by 1 base and V by 0 bases; bases with no gene match: 0. In DNA, the CDR3 is TGCGCCAGCAGCTTGGGACTAGCGGGGAACACCGGGGAGCTGTTTTTT. Amino acid sequence: CASSLGLAGNTGELFF. The full variable domain, rest sourced from reference TRBV5-1 and TRBJ2-2, is KAGVTQTPRYLIKTRGQQVTLSCSPISGHRSVSWYQQTPGQGLQFLFEYFSETQRNKGNFPGRFSGRQFSNSRSEMNVSTLELGDSALYLCASSLGLAGNTGELFFGEGSRLTVL.

This clone was detected once. This sequence joins TRBV5-1 and TRBJ2-2; D is unclear. The germline gives CDR1 SGHRS, CDR2 YFSETQ. Trimming pared 0 bases from V and 2 bases from J, leaving 5 bases between. The CDR3 is 14 residues long. The CDR3 nucleotides read TGCGCCAGCAGCTTGGTGGCCAACACCGGGGAGCTGTTTTTT. Translated: CASSLVANTGELFF.

The chain is built from TRBV15 and TRBJ2-3; 8 positions agree with TRBD1. This CDR3 is built from 16 residues. The V gene's germline CDR1 is LNHNV and CDR2 YYDKDF (reference sequence). Trimming took 2 bases from V and 2 from J; bases not matched to a gene: 6. Here the CDR3 reads CATSRNMDRDTDTQYF. CDR3 DNA: TGTGCCACCAGCAGAAACATGGACAGGGACACAGATACGCAGTATTTT.

The genes are TRBV27 and TRBJ2-7; TRBD1 agrees at 7 bases. Losses at the gene ends were 6 bases for V and 3 bases for J; bases not matched to a gene: 5. CDR3 size: 13 residues. CDR1 is MNHEY, CDR2 SMNVEV, per germline (reference sequence). Here the CDR3 DNA reads TGTGCCAGCAGAGAAGGACAGGACTACGAGCAGTACTTC. Encoded protein: CASREGQDYEQYF.

Details on this clone: Relative to the germline gene, one junction end is altered; a read error may explain this. The chain is built from TRBV5-8 and TRBJ1-1, with D hard to call. This CDR3 is built from 8 residues. Looked up from germline, CDR1 is SGHTS and CDR2 is YDEGEE. For the CDR3, the DNA is TGTGCCAGCAGCCTATACCTATTT. The encoded protein is CASSLYLF.

The chain couples TRBV5-1 to TRBJ1-5, with a tentative D call TRBD1 (6 bases). With 4 bases removed from V and 9 bases from J, the gap between germline ends came to 17 bases. The V gene's germline CDR1 is SGHRS and CDR2 YFSETQ. The CDR3 is 14 residues long. Here the CDR3 reads CASSPRGAKGPQHF. DNA of the CDR3: TGCGCCAGCAGCCCCCGGGGGGCTAAGGGGCCCCAGCATTTT.

The chain carries TRBV5-1 and TRBJ1-2; D not certain. CDR1 SGHRS and CDR2 YFSETQ come from the germline V gene. This CDR3 has 13 residues. Trimming left V 4 bases short and J 0 bases short, with 7 bases between. The CDR3 region has the DNA TGCGCCAGCAGCGGTGATTCTAACTATGGCTACACCTTC. This encodes CASSGDSNYGYTF.

The chain couples TRBV14 to TRBJ1-2; unclear D gene. This CDR3 is built from 14 residues. The V end was cut by 4 bases, the J end by 8 bases, with 17 bases between. Germline loops: CDR1 SGHDN, CDR2 FVKESK. The CDR3 nucleotides read TGTGCCAGCAGCCCTGCCGGGCCAAGAGGGGGCTACACCTTC. Translation: CASSPAGPRGGYTF. Complete variable domain (other parts from reference TRBV14 and TRBJ1-2): EAGVTQFPSHSVIEKGQTVTLRCDPISGHDNLYWYRRVMGKEIKFLLHFVKESKQDESGMPNNRFLAERTGGTYSTLKVQPAELEDSGVYFCASSPAGPRGGYTFGSGTRLTVV.

The V call is TRBV6-5, the J call TRBJ2-4; 9 bases agree with TRBD1. Trimming at V came to 5 bases and at J to 3 bases, leaving 5 bases not matched to a gene. This CDR3 region has 15 residues. Germline V gives CDR1 MNHEY, CDR2 SVGAGI. CDR3 coding DNA: TGTGCCAGCAGTCCTACAGGGGGCGTCAAAAACATTCAGTACTTC. Translation: CASSPTGGVKNIQYF.

The J gene is TRBJ1-2, the V gene TRBV7-3; D uncertain. The germline V gene has CDR1 SGHTA and CDR2 FQGTGA. Trimming pared 0 bases from V and 4 bases from J, leaving 12 bases between. The CDR3 covers 15 residues. CDR3 coding DNA: TGTGCCAGCAGCTTAACCCCCGAAGGGTCCTATGGCTACACCTTC. Amino acid sequence: CASSLTPEGSYGYTF.

This rearrangement joins TRBV30 to TRBJ1-5, with D tentatively TRBD1 (5 bases). V lost 5 bases and J 6 bases, leaving 14 bases between the germline ends. Germline assignment: CDR1 GTSNPN and CDR2 SVGIG (reference sequence). The CDR3 is made up of 13 amino acids. The CDR3 reads CAWAVGGGQPQHF. The CDR3 coding sequence is TGTGCCTGGGCTGTGGGGGGGGGTCAGCCCCAGCATTTT.

The rearrangement joins TRBV27 to TRBJ1-5; 9 positions agree with TRBD1. This CDR3 is 18 amino acids long. V trimming: 6 bases; J trimming: 1 base; junction bases outside the gene matches: 13. CDR1 and CDR2 from the germline V gene are MNHEY and SMNVEV (reference sequence). CDR3 sequence (DNA): TGTGCCAGCAGCCAGAGCGGGTGGGGACAGGGCAGCAATCAGCCCCAGCATTTT. Amino acid sequence: CASSQSGWGQGSNQPQHF.

The CDR3 sequence is CASSPLSGGLPYNEQFF. The CDR3 DNA reads as TGCGCCAGCAGCCCCCTAAGCGGGGGGCTCCCCTACAATGAGCAGTTCTTC. The chain is built from TRBV5-1 and TRBJ2-1; TRBD2 matches at 9 bases. Germline V gene sequence: CDR1 SGHRS, CDR2 YFSETQ. The CDR3 totals 17 residues. V was clipped by 4 bases and J by 2 bases; unmatched bases: 10.

V gene TRBV11-2 combines with J gene TRBJ2-7; D gene uncertain. V lost 5 bases and J 4 bases, leaving 12 bases between the germline ends. The CDR3 spans 13 residues. Looked up from germline, CDR1 is SGHAT and CDR2 is FQNNGV. The CDR3 loop reads CASSPNTEYEQYF. The CDR3 DNA follows: TGTGCCAGCAGCCCAAACACTGAGTACGAGCAGTACTTC.

The gene calls are TRBV2 and TRBJ1-5; D gene unclear. This CDR3 has 15 residues. Germline assignment: CDR1 SNHLY and CDR2 FYNNEI. V dropped 2 bases and J dropped 3 bases, with 11 bases sitting between them. The DNA of the CDR3 is TGTGCCAGCAGTGAAAGGGTCTGGAACAATCAGCCCCAGCATTTT. Translation gives CASSERVWNNQPQHF.

The gene calls are TRBV11-3 and TRBJ2-5, with D unresolved. V gave up 0 bases and J gave up 0 bases, with 8 bases separating them. This CDR3 comprises 15 residues. Germline CDR1 is SGHNT and CDR2 is YENEEA. This chain's CDR3 is CASSLDGTDQETQYF. The CDR3 nucleotides are TGTGCCAGCAGCTTAGACGGAACAGACCAAGAGACCCAGTACTTC.

In its sample, this clone was seen a few times. The CDR3, as DNA: TGTGCCAGCAGCTTAGGCCCGCACGGGTCCTATGGCTACACCTTC. Translation gives CASSLGPHGSYGYTF. J is TRBJ1-2 and V is TRBV7-2, with D hard to call. From germline, CDR1 is SGHTA and CDR2 FQGNSA. Trimming took 1 base from V and 4 from J, leaving 13 bases between them. The CDR3 sequence is 15 residues long.

The V gene is TRBV2, the J gene TRBJ1-4; D is perhaps TRBD1 (6 bases). V lost 6 bases and J 8 bases, leaving 16 bases between the germline ends. The CDR3 has 14 amino acids. In germline, CDR1 is SNHLY, CDR2 FYNNEI. The CDR3 loop reads CASRTGRGGEKLFF. CDR3 DNA sequence: TGTGCCAGCAGAACAGGGAGGGGAGGGGAAAAACTGTTTTTT.

The chain employs TRBV19 and TRBJ1-1; D unclear. Germline V gene lookup returns CDR1 LNHDA and CDR2 SQIVND (reference sequence). This CDR3 has 13 residues. Trimming took 4 bases from V and 4 from J, leaving 10 bases between them. CDR3 amino acids: CASSKGGGTEAFF. CDR3 DNA: TGTGCCAGTAGTAAGGGAGGAGGCACTGAAGCTTTCTTT.

The gene calls are TRBV18 and TRBJ1-6; a weak D match, TRBD1 (6 bases). CDR3 length equals 17 residues. CDR1 and CDR2 (germline): KGHSH, LQKENI. The germline V and J ends were trimmed by 1 base and 7 bases, with 17 bases remaining between them. The chain's CDR3 is CASSPLPDSVRNSPLHF. The CDR3 coding sequence is TGTGCCAGCTCACCACTCCCGGACAGTGTACGGAATTCACCCCTCCACTTT.

V and J are TRBV2 and TRBJ1-5, with D perhaps matching TRBD1 (6 bases). Germline-derived CDR1 and CDR2 are SNHLY and FYNNEI. This CDR3 has 13 amino acids. V gave up 5 bases and J gave up 4 bases, with 9 bases separating them. The CDR3 protein is CASSTGYNQPQHF. CDR3 coding DNA: TGTGCCAGCAGTACAGGGTATAATCAGCCCCAGCATTTT.

This chain connects TRBV14 to TRBJ2-7; D unclear. Germline CDR1 and CDR2: SGHDN and FVKESK. This CDR3 is 11 amino acids long. Trimming left V 4 bases short and J 3 bases short, with 4 bases between. CDR3 loop: CASSLNYEQYF. Written as DNA, the CDR3 is TGTGCCAGCAGCCTAAACTACGAGCAGTACTTC.

The chain joins TRBV5-1 to TRBJ2-1, with a tentative D call TRBD1 (6 bases). The germline gives CDR1 SGHRS, CDR2 YFSETQ. The CDR3 sequence is 15 residues long. Trimming took off 4 bases at V and 0 bases at J, with 11 bases between the two ends. CDR3 amino acids: CASSPGASSYNEQFF. The CDR3 nucleotides are TGCGCCAGCAGCCCAGGGGCGAGCTCCTACAATGAGCAGTTCTTC.

The rearrangement uses TRBV4-1 and TRBJ2-1; the D gene is possibly TRBD1 (6 bases). Trimming removed 3 bases from V and 9 bases from J, with 9 bases in between. Looked up from germline, CDR1 is MGHRA and CDR2 is YSYEKL. The CDR3 consists of 12 residues. This CDR3 is CASSQTGFEQFF. CDR3 bases: TGCGCCAGCAGCCAGACAGGTTTTGAGCAGTTCTTC.

The rearrangement joins TRBV11-3 to TRBJ2-2, with D unclear. The CDR3 loop spans 12 amino acids. Germline V gives CDR1 SGHNT, CDR2 YENEEA. The V end was cut by 0 bases, the J end by 9 bases, with 5 bases between. The CDR3 spells CASSLDPRELFF. The CDR3 region has the DNA TGTGCCAGCAGCTTAGATCCCCGGGAGCTGTTTTTT.